The 6 T cell receptor beta chains below all came from one sample that was sequenced in a study of OX40 agonist ivuxolimab in advanced cancers. The protocol was immunoSEQ multiplex PCR, while the TCRdb copy is restricted to in-frame clones and leaves out a portion. The sample holds roughly 100,000 clones; approximately 83% are singletons and the top ten take over 1.1%. The specimen was CD4+ or CD8+ T cells sorted from blood, collected in a trial of the OX40 agonist ivuxolimab. The receptors come from an adult with an advanced solid tumor such as melanoma, head and neck, liver or kidney cancer.

This rearrangement joins TRBV7-2 to TRBJ2-7, with D unclear. Germline V gives CDR1 SGHTA, CDR2 FQGNSA. The ends were cut back, 4 bases at V and 7 bases at J, with 11 bases in the middle. The CDR3 has 12 residues. CDR3 bases: TGTGCCAGCAGCTCTTTAATCGGAGAGCAGTACTTC. This encodes CASSSLIGEQYF.

The V gene is TRBV5-4, the J gene TRBJ1-3; no reliable D call. The CDR3 spans 15 residues. Germline assignment: CDR1 SGHNT and CDR2 YYREEE (reference sequence). V shed 0 bases and J shed 4 bases, with 11 bases lying between them. CDR3 residues: CASSLGGMVGNTIYF. CDR3 nucleotides: TGTGCCAGCAGCTTGGGAGGAATGGTCGGAAACACCATATATTTT.

This clone has a handful of counts. V gene TRBV27 combines with J gene TRBJ1-5; 7 bases agree with TRBD1. CDR3 length equals 14 residues. V was pared by 2 bases and J by 7 bases, with 5 bases of the junction left unmatched. CDR1 and CDR2 (germline): MNHEY, SMNVEV (reference sequence). The CDR3 is CASSLRAGGQPQHF. In DNA, the CDR3 is TGTGCCAGCAGTTTACGGGCAGGGGGGCAGCCCCAGCATTTT.

V and J are TRBV6-1 and TRBJ2-6, with a tentative D call TRBD2 (6 bases). Germline V gene data show CDR1 as MNHNS and CDR2 as SASEGT. Deletions cut 3 bases from V and 0 bases from J, with 18 bases between. CDR3 size: 19 residues. The DNA for the CDR3 is TGTGCCAGCAGTGACCGGCGGGGACTGAACCCCTCTGGGGCCAACGTCCTGACTTTC. Protein sequence: CASSDRRGLNPSGANVLTF.

This sequence joins TRBV19 and TRBJ2-3; possibly TRBD1 for D (6 bases). Trimming left V 3 bases short and J 3 bases short, with 13 bases between. This CDR3 has 15 amino acids. Germline assignment: CDR1 LNHDA and CDR2 SQIVND (reference sequence). CDR3 in amino acids: CASSMNRVSTDTQYF. CDR3 bases: TGTGCCAGTAGTATGAACAGGGTTTCGACAGATACGCAGTATTTT.

This clone was seen a handful of times. This chain links TRBV10-3 with TRBJ2-7; 9 nucleotides match TRBD2. V shed 4 bases and J 4 bases; nucleotides not matched to a gene: 5. The CDR3 sequence is 14 residues long. CDR1 and CDR2 (germline): ENHRY, SYGVKD. The CDR3 coding sequence is TGTGCCATCAGTGGGAGGACTAGCGTATACGAGCAGTACTTC. Translated: CAISGRTSVYEQYF.